A selection of T cell receptor beta chains follows, all from one sample in a study of OX40 agonist ivuxolimab in advanced cancers. TCRdb's table, derived via immunoSEQ multiplex PCR, lists solely in-frame clones and lacks some. The sample lists nearly 20,000 clones; about 80% were seen once. The sample in question was CD4+ or CD8+ T cells sorted from blood, obtained in a trial of the OX40 agonist ivuxolimab. These receptors were taken from an adult with an advanced solid tumor such as melanoma, head and neck, liver or kidney cancer. Each CDR3 is given with its conserved first and last residue. Each record gives: V gene, J gene, D gene, clone size, CDR3 protein, CDR3 DNA. The D gene is left open where the match is weak. Not every row has a clone size; where given, it reads once, few, many or a size class.

TRBV5-1,TRBJ2-7,TRBD1,NA,CASSPWGQGAYEQYF,TGCGCCAGCAGCCCTTGGGGACAGGGCGCCTACGAGCAGTACTTC
TRBV5-6,TRBJ2-7,NA,NA,CASSFRGAQYF,TGTGCCAGCAGTTTTAGGGGAGCGCAGTACTTC
TRBV7-9,TRBJ2-1,TRBD1,NA,CASSSIGGQGLGEQFF,TGTGCCAGCAGCTCCATAGGGGGACAGGGTTTGGGTGAGCAGTTCTTC
TRBV9,TRBJ2-3,NA,NA,CASSVEKDTQYF,TGTGCCAGCAGCGTAGAGAAGGATACGCAGTATTTT
TRBV7-9,TRBJ2-2,TRBD1,NA,CAIAGQGDGELFF,TGTGCCATTGCGGGACAGGGAGACGGGGAGCTGTTTTTT
TRBV18,TRBJ2-7,TRBD1,NA,CASSPGQPIPDSYEQYF,TGTGCCAGCTCACCGGGACAGCCGATACCAGACTCCTACGAGCAGTACTTC
TRBV7-9,TRBJ2-1,NA,NA,CASSLAYNEQFF,TGTGCCAGCAGCCTCGCCTACAATGAGCAGTTCTTC
TRBV7-2,TRBJ2-1,TRBD1,once,CASSSWGQLSSYNEQFF,TGTGCCAGCAGCTCGTGGGGACAGCTGAGCTCCTACAATGAGCAGTTCTTC
TRBV9,TRBJ2-1,TRBD1,few,CASSASGTGVNEQFF,TGTGCCAGCAGCGCTTCCGGGACAGGGGTGAATGAGCAGTTCTTC
TRBV28,TRBJ2-1,TRBD1,NA,CASSPLLTGDGNNEQFF,TGTGCCAGCAGTCCCCTTTTGACAGGGGATGGGAACAATGAGCAGTTCTTC
TRBV5-4,TRBJ2-5,NA,NA,CASSLKETQYF,TGTGCCAGCAGCTTGAAAGAGACCCAGTACTTC
TRBV5-6,TRBJ2-3,NA,NA,CASSFAGSADTQYF,TGTGCCAGCAGCTTCGCAGGGAGCGCAGATACGCAGTATTTT
TRBV9,TRBJ1-1,NA,NA,CASSVGGSGTEAFF,TGTGCCAGCAGCGTCGGGGGAAGCGGCACTGAAGCTTTCTTT
TRBV28,TRBJ2-1,NA,NA,CASSRQALMNEQFF,TGTGCCAGTTCCAGACAGGCCTTAATGAATGAGCAGTTCTTC
TRBV28,TRBJ1-2,NA,few,CASSPPDHGYYGYTF,TGTGCCAGCAGTCCCCCGGACCACGGCTACTATGGCTACACCTTC
TRBV4-1,TRBJ1-4,TRBD1,NA,CASSQRDRYPIEESEKLFF,TGCGCCAGCAGCCAACGGGACAGGTACCCCATTGAAGAAAGTGAAAAACTGTTTTTT
TRBV6-5,TRBJ1-2,NA,NA,CASSYTGGARGGYTF,TGTGCCAGCAGTTACACGGGAGGGGCCCGGGGGGGCTACACCTTC
TRBV28,TRBJ2-1,NA,NA,CASSPILESSYNEQFF,TGTGCCAGCAGTCCTATACTAGAGAGCTCCTACAATGAGCAGTTCTTC
TRBV4-1,TRBJ1-2,TRBD1,NA,CASNSQGNYGYTF,TGCGCCAGCAACTCACAGGGGAACTATGGCTACACCTTC
TRBV2,TRBJ2-6,TRBD1,NA,CASSATGGLSGANVLTF,TGTGCCAGCAGCGCGACAGGGGGTTTGTCTGGGGCCAACGTCCTGACTTTC
TRBV9,TRBJ1-5,NA,few,CASSVAGNQPQHF,TGTGCCAGCAGCGTAGCAGGGAATCAGCCCCAGCATTTT
TRBV5-4,TRBJ2-7,TRBD1,once,CASSLQGKYEQYF,TGTGCCAGCAGCTTACAGGGGAAGTACGAGCAGTACTTC
TRBV6-1,TRBJ2-3,TRBD1,NA,CASSESSGTGSDTQYF,TGTGCCAGCAGTGAAAGTTCAGGGACAGGGTCAGATACGCAGTATTTT
TRBV27,TRBJ2-7,TRBD1,NA,CASSLQDRGYHEQYF,TGTGCCAGCAGTTTGCAGGACAGGGGGTACCACGAGCAGTACTTC